This TCR beta chain is from a study of cytomegalovirus exposure and HLA in healthy donors. The study's findings and limits: Generally TCR sequences proved uncommon, though certain public TCRs appeared in numerous donors. In vitro assays verified that three CMV-associated chains recognized CMV antigens specifically. Reportedly, cytomegalovirus status was diagnosed with high sensitivity and specificity.

V was clipped by 6 bases and J by 0 bases, with 23 bases between them. This CDR3 contains 18 residues. The repertoire was sequenced with immunoSEQ multiplex PCR; TCRdb's copy has only in-frame clones and lacks some. The data show about 150,000 clones, with roughly 86% seen just once and 2.1% held by the top ten. Worth noting for this clone: What it binds is not known.

The source is a human donor in good health. This chain joins TRBV23-1 and TRBJ1-1; D not certain. TRBV23-1 is identified as an open reading frame with a role that is uncertain. The sequenced sample consisted of PBMCs. The chain's CDR3 is CASRLKVGPRPMNTEAFF. The CDR3, as DNA: TGCGCCAGCAGACTAAAGGTAGGTCCGAGGCCCATGAACACTGAAGCTTTCTTT.